The 7 T cell receptor beta chains in this list originate from one sample, sequenced in a study of blood T cells in healthy people across ages. Primers used in a second PCR of about 7 to 12 cycles were a sample-barcoded 5' primer and a J-beta primer mix. In TCRdb, the 5' RACE reads were re-called with MiXCR into one record per CDR3 protein. Altogether about 800,000 distinct CDR3 sequences are present, 25% being singletons, with the ten largest covering more than 3%. These sequences were also reported in another study, on T cells of mothers and their children.

Specimen: blood. These receptors were collected from a boy younger than 18 in good health.

CDR3 protein: CASSLEGLQKETQYF. CDR3 in DNA: TGTGCCAGCAGCTTGGAGGGTTTGCAGAAAGAGACCCAGTACTTC. The J gene is TRBJ2-5, the V gene TRBV7-2; D may be TRBD2 (6 bases). Germline V gives CDR1 SGHTA, CDR2 FQGNSA. V lost 3 bases to trimming and J lost 3 bases, with 14 bases between them. The CDR3 loop spans 15 amino acids.

The table lists this clonotype with a few counts. The V gene is TRBV4-3, the J gene TRBJ1-4; D is unclear. Per germline, CDR1 LGHNA and CDR2 YSLEER. The CDR3 is made up of 17 amino acids. V lost 0 bases, J lost 0 bases, and 11 bases lay in between. DNA of the CDR3: TGCGCCAGCAGCCAAGATTGGGCACCCGCAACTAATGAAAAACTGTTTTTT. Its protein is CASSQDWAPATNEKLFF.

The rearrangement joins TRBV3-1 to TRBJ2-5, with TRBD2 identical over 13 bases. CDR3 length equals 17 residues. From germline, CDR1 is LGHDT and CDR2 YNNKEL (reference sequence). J was trimmed by 5 bases and V by 0 bases; bases with no gene match: 6. CDR3 nucleotides: TGTGCCAGCAGCCAAGAAGTCGGACTAGCGGGAGAGGAGACCCAGTACTTC. Its protein is CASSQEVGLAGEETQYF.

A few counts support this clonotype. This chain uses TRBV7-9 with TRBJ2-1; the match to TRBD1 covers 8 bases. CDR1 and CDR2 (germline): SEHNR, FQNEAQ (reference sequence). Trimming removed 6 bases from V and 4 bases from J; junction bases left unmatched: 11. This CDR3 has 16 amino acids. CDR3 DNA: TGTGCCAGCAGAGATTGGACAGGGAGAATTTACAATGAGCAGTTCTTC. It yields the protein CASRDWTGRIYNEQFF.

This sequence joins TRBV5-4 and TRBJ1-6; 8 bases map to TRBD1. CDR1 and CDR2 from the germline V gene are SGHNT and YYREEE (reference sequence). The length of the CDR3 is 18 residues. Losses at the gene ends were 3 bases for V and 0 bases for J; bases not matched to a gene: 8. The CDR3 loop reads CASSSGTGILSYNSPLHF. The CDR3 region has the DNA TGTGCCAGCAGCTCCGGGACAGGCATACTCTCCTATAATTCACCCCTCCACTTT.

The sample holds one count of this clonotype. The rearrangement joins TRBV2 to TRBJ1-1; weak D call: TRBD1 (5 bases). Germline CDR1 SNHLY, CDR2 FYNNEI. This CDR3 has 13 residues. Trimming took 7 bases from V and 1 from J, leaving 10 bases between them. The CDR3 region has the DNA TGTGCCAGCAAACTTCAGGGGAACACTGAAGCTTTCTTT. The encoded protein is CASKLQGNTEAFF.

This chain uses TRBV4-3 with TRBJ2-7; 9 bases match TRBD2. CDR1 LGHNA and CDR2 YSLEER come from the germline V gene. The CDR3 runs to 15 residues. The V and J ends lost 0 bases and 7 bases, in that order; junction bases with no gene match: 7. The CDR3 region is CASSQDRVAGVEQYF. The DNA of the CDR3 is TGCGCCAGCAGCCAAGATAGAGTAGCGGGGGTGGAGCAGTACTTC.